Described below is a single TCR beta chain sequence and its context. The CDR3 does not close with the conserved phenylalanine or tryptophan, likely indicating a read error. No DNA is shown, since the ends of the CDR3 on it are uncertain; the CDR3 is the one TCRdb lists. The data originate from a study of blood T cell repertoires in COVID-19. Study summary: Donors in the United States, Italy and Spain gave samples during acute or convalescent COVID-19. T cells, B-cell-depleted T cells, or PBMCs supplied cDNA or gDNA.

CDR1 is MRHNA, CDR2 SNTAGT, per germline. From its first to its last residue, the CDR3 has 13 amino acids. Profiled with immunoSEQ multiplex PCR; TCRdb holds only in-frame clones, not every one. Of some 200,000 clones detected, nearly 90% appear once; the ten largest clones hold around a fifth. Material: peripheral blood. J is TRBJ1-1 and V is TRBV6-4; TRBD1 is taken as the D call from the table, unchecked against the DNA. The sequence came from a man aged 60 to 75 with active or convalescent COVID-19. The CDR3 loop is CASSDPGGKRWSG.